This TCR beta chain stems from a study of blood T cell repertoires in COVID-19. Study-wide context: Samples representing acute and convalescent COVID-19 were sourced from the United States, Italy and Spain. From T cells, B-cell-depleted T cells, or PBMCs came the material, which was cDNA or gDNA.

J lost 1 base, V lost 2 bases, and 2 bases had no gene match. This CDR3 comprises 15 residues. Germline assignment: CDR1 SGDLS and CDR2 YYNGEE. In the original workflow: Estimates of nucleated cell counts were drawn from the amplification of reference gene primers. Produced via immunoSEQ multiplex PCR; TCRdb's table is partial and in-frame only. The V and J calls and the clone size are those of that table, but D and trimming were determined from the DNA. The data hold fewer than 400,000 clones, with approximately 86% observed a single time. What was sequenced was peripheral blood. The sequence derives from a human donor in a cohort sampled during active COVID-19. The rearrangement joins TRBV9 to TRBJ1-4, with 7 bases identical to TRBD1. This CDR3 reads CASSVRQGTNEKLFF. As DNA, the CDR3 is TGTGCCAGCAGCGTCAGACAGGGAACTAATGAAAAACTGTTTTTT.